This entry concerns a single T cell receptor (beta chain). The antigen remains unidentified. Addition of UMIs with a 6-nucleotide sample barcode was achieved by template switching. For both chains, the TCRalpha and TCRbeta cDNA went through two nested PCRs of approximately 16 and 10 cycles. TCRdb reworked the 5' RACE reads into one entry per CDR3 protein, no DNA. This sample carries approximately 400,000 distinct CDR3 sequences, with 2% to 3% going to the ten biggest clones. The entry originates in a study of monozygotic twins with inflammatory bowel disease. Study-wide points: With others, IBD patients shared fewer clonotypes than healthy twins did, especially with disease activity. Among twins, concordant and discordant pairs did not differ in repertoire similarity, possibly from limited power.

Germline V CDR1 and CDR2: SEHNR, FQNEAQ (reference sequence). The length of the CDR3 is 17 residues. The rearrangement joins TRBV7-9 to TRBJ2-5; as DNA is missing, the TRBD2 call by TCRdb cannot be tested. The sample was blood. This TCR derives from a human donor with ulcerative colitis or Crohn's disease, or a healthy co-twin of an affected twin (not recorded which). The CDR3: CASSLSLYRRRQETQYF.